A selection of T cell receptor beta chains follows, all from one sample in a study of cytomegalovirus exposure and HLA in healthy donors. The method was immunoSEQ multiplex PCR; TCRdb's version includes in-frame clones alone and lacks a portion of them. The sample has 150,000 to 200,000 clones; 75% to 85% are singletons. The source material was PBMCs. The receptors were gathered from a boy between 5 and 17 years old in good health and CMV-seronegative. Both conserved end residues are part of each CDR3. D genes are given only for firm matches. Clone size is shown for a subset of rows, as once, few, many or a class of expanded clone.

clone size	V gene	D gene	J gene	CDR3 DNA	CDR3 protein
NA	TRBV30	TRBD2	TRBJ2-7	TGTGCCTGGAGGTATAGCAGTAGCGGGATCTACGAGCAGTACTTC	CAWRYSSSGIYEQYF
NA	TRBV9	TRBD1	TRBJ1-3	TGTGCCAGCAGCGCGGGACAGGGGGGAAACACCATATATTTT	CASSAGQGGNTIYF
NA	TRBV9	TRBD2	TRBJ2-1	TGTGCCAGCAGCGTTTCCGGGAGGCCCCATGAGCAGTTCTTC	CASSVSGRPHEQFF
NA	TRBV19	TRBD1	TRBJ1-2	TGTGCCAGTAGTATGATGATCGACAGGGCAATCAATGGCTACACCTTC	CASSMMIDRAINGYTF
NA	TRBV7-9	NA	TRBJ1-2	TGTGCCAGCAGCTTAGCAGGGACTGCTAACGGCTACACCTTC	CASSLAGTANGYTF
NA	TRBV4-2	TRBD1	TRBJ1-1	TGTGCCAGCAGGACAGGGTTCTTCGGGAACACTGAAGCTTTCTTT	CASRTGFFGNTEAFF
NA	TRBV5-1	NA	TRBJ1-1	TGCGCCAGCAGCTTGATCGTAGGCAGGGAAAACACTGAAGCTTTCTTT	CASSLIVGRENTEAFF
NA	TRBV7-9	TRBD2	TRBJ2-1	TGTGCCAGCAGCTTGGGACTAGCGGGTCGTAGGTTCTTC	CASSLGLAGRRFF
NA	TRBV7-6	NA	TRBJ2-7	TGTGCCAGCAGCCCCTATAAGGGGGGGATAACACTCTACGAGCAGTACTTC	CASSPYKGGITLYEQYF
once	TRBV9	TRBD1	TRBJ1-2	TGTGCCAGCAGCGTAGAGCCAGGGGGCGTCTATGGCTACACCTTC	CASSVEPGGVYGYTF
NA	TRBV6-5	TRBD2	TRBJ2-5	TGTGCCAGCAGCAGACTAGCGGGTAGCCAAGAGACCCAGTACTTC	CASSRLAGSQETQYF
NA	TRBV6-1	TRBD2	TRBJ2-4	TGTGCCAGCAGCCCGGGACTAGCGGGGGCCGGCATTCAGTACTTC	CASSPGLAGAGIQYF
NA	TRBV5-5	NA	TRBJ1-1	TGTGCCAGCAGCTTGGAGGCAGGGAGGACGACTGAAGCTTTCTTT	CASSLEAGRTTEAFF
NA	TRBV6-4	TRBD2	TRBJ2-1	TGTGCCAGCAGTGACTCGGGCGGGAGGGCCGCCAATGAGCAGTTCTTC	CASSDSGGRAANEQFF
NA	TRBV6-5	TRBD2	TRBJ2-1	TGTGCCAGCAGTCTCCAGACTAGCGGGGCTAATGAGCAGTTCTTC	CASSLQTSGANEQFF
NA	TRBV19	TRBD1	TRBJ1-5	TGTGCCAGTAGACAGGGGACTAGCAATCAGCCCCAGCATTTT	CASRQGTSNQPQHF
NA	TRBV10-3	TRBD2	TRBJ2-3	TGTGCCGCGCGGGGGGCTAACACAGATACGCAGTATTTT	CAARGANTDTQYF
once	TRBV7-8	TRBD1	TRBJ1-2	TGTGCCAGCAGCTTAGACCGGGACAGTCACTATGGCTACACCTTC	CASSLDRDSHYGYTF
NA	TRBV19	NA	TRBJ1-4	TGTGCCACTAGTGCCCGGGGAGGCAATGAAAAACTGTTTTTT	CATSARGGNEKLFF
few	TRBV6-5	TRBD1	TRBJ1-6	TGTGCCAGCAGATTTACAGGGGAGGCTTCACCCCTCCACTTT	CASRFTGEASPLHF
NA	TRBV19	NA	TRBJ2-5	TGTGCCAGTACCCATCGAGGGGTACGGGGAGGCGAGACCCAGTACTTC	CASTHRGVRGGETQYF
once	TRBV4-2	TRBD2	TRBJ2-1	TGTGCCAGCAGCCAAGTAGAGATTTACCGGGGGGGAGCCCACAATGAGCAGTTCTTC	CASSQVEIYRGGAHNEQFF
NA	TRBV4-1	TRBD1	TRBJ1-2	TGCGCCAGCAGCCTCTCTCGTGGACAGGGGGCGAATAGCGGCTACACCTTC	CASSLSRGQGANSGYTF
NA	TRBV19	NA	TRBJ2-7	TGTGCCAGTAGTACCTCCCTCCGTCTTACCTACGAGCAGTACTTC	CASSTSLRLTYEQYF
NA	TRBV10-1	NA	TRBJ1-5	TGCGCCAGCAGTGAGTCGAAAAACAGTTTACGACGGCAGCCCCAGCATTTT	CASSESKNSLRRQPQHF
once	TRBV29-1	TRBD1	TRBJ1-6	TGCAGCGTTCGGACAGGGAGGGGTTCACCCCTCCACTTT	CSVRTGRGSPLHF
NA	TRBV7-3	TRBD2	TRBJ2-1	TGTGCCAGCAGCGACAAAGGCCTAGCGGACAACAATGAGCAGTTCTTC	CASSDKGLADNNEQFF
NA	TRBV19	TRBD1	TRBJ2-4	TGTGCCAGTAGTACCAGACAGGGGGCCAAAAACATTCAGTACTTC	CASSTRQGAKNIQYF
NA	TRBV27	TRBD1	TRBJ1-2	TGTGCCAGCGGTGCTCCGGGACAGGGCTTGTATAACTATGGCTACACCTTC	CASGAPGQGLYNYGYTF
once	TRBV15	NA	TRBJ2-7	TGTGCCACCCGGACCAGGGTTTTGTTGAGTAGCGAGCAGTACTTC	CATRTRVLLSSEQYF
NA	TRBV19	TRBD1	TRBJ2-2	TGTGCCAGTAGATTCGTACCCCCACAGGGGGCTATCGGGGAGCTGTTTTTT	CASRFVPPQGAIGELFF
NA	TRBV7-9	NA	TRBJ1-3	TGTGCCAGCAGCTTAGCCAGGGGTAACTCTGGAAACACCATATATTTT	CASSLARGNSGNTIYF
NA	TRBV14	TRBD2	TRBJ2-5	TGTGCCAGCAGCCCCCCCAGATGGGGGAGGGCCGCCGAGACCCAGTACTTC	CASSPPRWGRAAETQYF
few	TRBV25-1	NA	TRBJ1-4	TGTGCCAGCAGTTACGGAGGTTCTAATGAAAAACTGTTTTTT	CASSYGGSNEKLFF
NA	TRBV13	NA	TRBJ2-2	TGTGCCAGCAGTGAGGGCACCGGGGAGCTGTTTTTT	CASSEGTGELFF
once	TRBV7-3	TRBD2	TRBJ2-1	TGTGCCAGCAGCCCGCCAGGAGGACTAGACGATGAGCAGTTCTTC	CASSPPGGLDDEQFF
NA	TRBV27	TRBD1	TRBJ1-2	TGTGCCAGCAGACGTACAGGGGATCATGGCTACACCTTC	CASRRTGDHGYTF
NA	TRBV19	TRBD1	TRBJ1-5	TGTGCCAGTAGGGGACAGGGAAATCAGCCCCAGCATTTT	CASRGQGNQPQHF
NA	TRBV12-5	TRBD2	TRBJ2-5	TGTGCTAGTGGTTTGCTCCTGGGACTAGCGTTAGGAGAGACCCAGTACTTC	CASGLLLGLALGETQYF
NA	TRBV19	NA	TRBJ1-4	TGTGCCAGTAGTATACAGGGGACAACTAATGAAAAACTGTTTTTT	CASSIQGTTNEKLFF
NA	TRBV7-6	TRBD1	TRBJ1-3	TGTGCCAGCAGCTTCGGGGGAGGGACAGGGCCCTCTGGAAACACCATATATTTT	CASSFGGGTGPSGNTIYF
NA	TRBV6-5	TRBD1	TRBJ2-7	TGTGCCAGCAGTCTCGGGACAGGGGGCAACGAGCAGTACTTC	CASSLGTGGNEQYF
NA	TRBV4-3	TRBD1	TRBJ2-7	TGCGCCAGCAGCCAAACCGGGACAGGGATCTACGAGCAGTACTTC	CASSQTGTGIYEQYF
NA	TRBV11-2	NA	TRBJ1-1	TGTGCCAGCAGCTTAAGGGGTGGAGAGGTCCCTTTCGCTGAAGCTTTCTTT	CASSLRGGEVPFAEAFF
NA	TRBV5-1	NA	TRBJ1-2	TGCGCCAGCAGCTCGTGGGTACAGGGATCACGCTATGGCTACACCTTC	CASSSWVQGSRYGYTF
few	TRBV5-1	NA	TRBJ2-7	TGCGCCAGCAGCTTGGTGGGCGGGCCCCTCTACGAGCAGTACTTC	CASSLVGGPLYEQYF
NA	TRBV19	NA	TRBJ1-5	TGTGCCAGTAGTATGATGGGGGGTTTGGTCAATCAGCCCCAGCATTTT	CASSMMGGLVNQPQHF
NA	TRBV11-3	TRBD1	TRBJ2-7	TGTGCCAGCAGCTTCCGGGACAGGGGTCCGCAGTACTTC	CASSFRDRGPQYF
NA	TRBV6-5	NA	TRBJ1-1	TGTGCCAGCTCTGTCGGAGGGAACACTGAAGCTTTCTTT	CASSVGGNTEAFF
NA	TRBV19	NA	TRBJ1-5	TGTGCCAGTAGTATGAGAATCCCCAAAAGCAATCAGCCCCAGCATTTT	CASSMRIPKSNQPQHF
NA	TRBV5-5	NA	TRBJ2-7	TGTGCCAGCAGTCGAAACCCCAGATCGCAGGGCTACGAGCAGTACTTC	CASSRNPRSQGYEQYF
NA	TRBV7-2	NA	TRBJ1-1	TGTGCCAGCAGCTCTAGGACACCCAACACTGAAGCTTTCTTT	CASSSRTPNTEAFF
NA	TRBV11-3	TRBD1	TRBJ2-7	TGTGCCAGCAGCCACCGGGACAGGGGCTCCTACGAGCAGTACTTC	CASSHRDRGSYEQYF
NA	TRBV19	NA	TRBJ1-1	TGTGCCAGTAGTATTGCGGGGATCACTGAAGCTTTCTTT	CASSIAGITEAFF
NA	TRBV5-1	TRBD1	TRBJ2-7	TGCGCCAGCAGCCCGGGACAGGGGATGCCATACGAGCAGTACTTC	CASSPGQGMPYEQYF
NA	TRBV9	NA	TRBJ2-7	TGTGCCAGCAGCGTAGGGATCGGGAACGAGCAGTACTTC	CASSVGIGNEQYF
NA	TRBV5-1	TRBD2	TRBJ2-5	TGCGCCAGCAGCTTGGGCCTAGCGGTGGAAGAGACCCAGTACTTC	CASSLGLAVEETQYF
NA	TRBV30	NA	TRBJ1-1	TGTGCCTGGAGTGGAAGGGTTTGGGAGGTGAACACTGAAGCTTTCTTT	CAWSGRVWEVNTEAFF
NA	TRBV19	NA	TRBJ1-5	TGTGCCAGTAGTTCCCGGACAGTCTACAATCAGCCCCAGCATTTT	CASSSRTVYNQPQHF